This T cell receptor beta chain was found in a study of beta chain features in type 1 diabetes. Study summary: The study examined about 100,000,000 sorted cells across all samples.

General study points: The VDJ junctions of type 1 diabetes patients carried fewer insertions and more deletions.

As every portion of the isolated RNA was reverse transcribed, the sequencing read expressed TCRB transcripts. The study sequenced naive, central memory and regulatory T cell samples to an average of around 3.4 million reads. Assay used: immunoSEQ multiplex PCR; TCRdb lists only in-frame clones, some missing. The sample consists of some 900,000 clones, under 20% of them appearing once. Concerning this clone itself: Its specificity is not known.

One heparinised blood draw averaging about 116 mL was given by each donor. The TCR comes from a woman aged 18-30 years in good health. Sequencing input: naive CD4+ T cells from blood.

CDR3 sequence (DNA): TGTGCCAGCAGTTTGGACCCCCTAGCGGGAGGGCCGGGGCAGTTCTTC. Encoded protein: CASSLDPLAGGPGQFF. V is TRBV28 and J is TRBJ2-1; TRBD2 matches at 12 bases. In germline, CDR1 is MDHEN, CDR2 SYDVKM. Trimming at V came to 3 bases and at J to 12 bases, leaving 12 bases not matched to a gene. CDR3 length: 16 amino acids.